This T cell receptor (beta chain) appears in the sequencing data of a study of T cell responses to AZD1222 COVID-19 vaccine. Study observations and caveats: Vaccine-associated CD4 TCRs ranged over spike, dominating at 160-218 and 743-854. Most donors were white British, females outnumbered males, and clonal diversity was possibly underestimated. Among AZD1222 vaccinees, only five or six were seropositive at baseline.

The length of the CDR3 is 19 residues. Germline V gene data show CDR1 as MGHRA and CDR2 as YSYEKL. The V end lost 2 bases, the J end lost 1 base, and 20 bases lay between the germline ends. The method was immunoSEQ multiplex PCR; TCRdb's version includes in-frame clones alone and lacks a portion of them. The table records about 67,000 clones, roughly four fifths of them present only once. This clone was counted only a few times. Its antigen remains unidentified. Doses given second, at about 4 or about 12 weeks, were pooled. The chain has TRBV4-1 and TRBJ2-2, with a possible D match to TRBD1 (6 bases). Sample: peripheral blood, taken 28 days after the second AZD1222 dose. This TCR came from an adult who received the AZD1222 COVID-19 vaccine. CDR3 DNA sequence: TGCGCCAGCAGCCAACCCCGCCGGCAGGGGCCGGGGAACACCGGGGAGCTGTTTTTT. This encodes CASSQPRRQGPGNTGELFF.